This TCR beta chain originates from a study of T-cell reconstitution after alpha-beta-depleted transplantation in children. This clonotype has ten or more counts. TCRbeta library construction was performed incorporating unique molecular identifiers. TCRdb recomputed calls from the PCR reads with MiXCR, one row per CDR3 protein. The sample consists of 75,000 to 100,000 distinct CDR3 sequences, roughly 8.8% of them appearing once. The sample consisted of PBMCs from the stem cell graft donor, taken from the stem cell graft. The sequence came from a human donor who donated a stem cell graft to a child with congenital amegakaryocytic thrombocytopenia.

The CDR3 bases are TGTGCCAGCACCCCAGTGGACAGGGAAGAAAATACGCAGTATTTT. This codes for CASTPVDREENTQYF. The V call is TRBV12-3 or TRBV12-4, the J call TRBJ2-3, with TRBD1 identical over 8 bases. This CDR3 spans 15 amino acids. V trimming: 7 bases; J trimming: 7 bases; junction bases outside the gene matches: 13.